The 28 T cell receptor beta chains listed next were all sequenced from one sample in a study of T cell changes during pregnancy in multiple sclerosis. TCRdb's copy holds only in-frame clones and misses some; the assay was immunoSEQ multiplex PCR. The sample consists of tens of thousands of clones, 91% of them appearing once. This material consisted of peripheral blood, taken in the second trimester of pregnancy. The receptors originated from a female donor with multiple sclerosis, enrolled in a pregnancy study.

The V gene is TRBV5-6, the J gene TRBJ1-2, with D hard to call. V was shortened by 4 bases and J by 8 bases, with 9 bases between the two germline ends. Germline CDR1 and CDR2: SGHDT and YYEEEE. The CDR3 is 11 residues long. As DNA, the CDR3 is TGTGCCAGCAGCCTCCCCGGGGGCTACACCTTC. It is translated as CASSLPGGYTF.

The chain recombines TRBV5-1 with TRBJ2-3; 10 bases match TRBD2. Germline CDR1 and CDR2: SGHRS and YFSETQ. V gave up 3 bases and J gave up 2 bases; unmatched junction bases: 6. This CDR3 has 16 residues. The CDR3 sequence is CASSSSSGSNTDTQYF. CDR3 DNA sequence: TGCGCCAGCAGCTCATCTAGCGGGAGTAACACAGATACGCAGTATTTT.

The chain joins TRBV27 to TRBJ2-1, with 9 bases fitting TRBD2. Germline values: CDR1 MNHEY, CDR2 SMNVEV (reference sequence). V shed 5 bases and J 5 bases; nucleotides not matched to a gene: 16. This CDR3 has 18 amino acids. As DNA, the CDR3 is TGTGCCAGCAGTGCCCGCGGGAGGGCCAATAGTATAGACAATGAGCAGTTCTTC. This codes for CASSARGRANSIDNEQFF.

The chain recombines TRBV11-2 with TRBJ1-2; 9 nucleotides align to TRBD1. In germline, CDR1 is SGHAT, CDR2 FQNNGV. Losses at the gene ends were 4 bases for V and 8 bases for J; bases not matched to a gene: 17. The CDR3 spans 17 residues. The CDR3 sequence: CASSSLVGRGQGIGYTF. CDR3 coding DNA: TGTGCCAGCAGCTCCTTAGTAGGCCGCGGACAGGGGATCGGCTACACCTTC.

The CDR3 DNA reads TGCAGCGTTTCACGACAGGGGCTTAGTGGCGGGGAGCTGTTTTTT. Protein: CSVSRQGLSGGELFF. V is TRBV29-1 and J is TRBJ2-2, with 8 positions matching TRBD1. Per germline, CDR1 SQVTM and CDR2 ANQGSEA. Germline trimming cut 5 bases from V and 7 bases from J; bases unmatched to any gene: 12. This CDR3 contains 15 residues.

J is TRBJ2-1 and V is TRBV7-6, with D possibly matching TRBD1 (5 bases). Germline V gene sequence: CDR1 SGHVS, CDR2 FNYEAQ. CDR3 length: 15 residues. Deletions cut 0 bases from V and 9 bases from J, with 15 bases between. The CDR3 sequence is CASSLAQDRHGEQFF. The CDR3 DNA reads as TGTGCCAGCAGCTTAGCCCAAGACAGACATGGTGAGCAGTTCTTC.

In its sample, this clone was seen once. The chain is built from TRBV7-9 and TRBJ2-1, with D possibly being TRBD2 (6 bases). Germline V gene lookup returns CDR1 SEHNR and CDR2 FQNEAQ (reference sequence). The CDR3 runs 18 residues. The V end lost 2 bases, the J end lost 0 bases, and 17 bases lay between the germline ends. The CDR3 DNA follows: TGTGCCAGCAGCTTAAAAAAGGACTACCTGAGCTCCTACAATGAGCAGTTCTTC. This gives the protein CASSLKKDYLSSYNEQFF.

The chain is built from TRBV7-2 and TRBJ2-2, with 12 positions matching TRBD2. This CDR3 spans 16 amino acids. Germline CDR1 SGHTA, CDR2 FQGNSA. V lost 4 bases and J lost 5; bases outside the gene matches: 5. The CDR3 DNA reads TGTGCCAGCAGCTCGTTCCTAGCGGGGGGGACCGGGGAGCTGTTTTTT. The encoded protein is CASSSFLAGGTGELFF.

This sequence joins TRBV5-1 and TRBJ2-3, with 8 bases aligning to TRBD2. The CDR3 loop spans 13 amino acids. The V gene's germline CDR1 is SGHRS and CDR2 YFSETQ. The V gene end was trimmed by 4 bases and the J gene end by 8 bases; junction bases not matched to a gene: 6. The CDR3 coding sequence is TGCGCCAGCAGCCCGGGGGGGGTTCGTACGCAGTATTTT. Amino acid sequence: CASSPGGVRTQYF.

The V and J genes are TRBV6-5 and TRBJ2-7; D gene unclear. Per the germline V gene, CDR1 is MNHEY and CDR2 is SVGAGI. Trimming stripped 0 bases from V and 5 bases from J, with 11 bases between. The CDR3 runs 14 residues. The CDR3 nucleotides are TGTGCCAGCAGTTACTCGCGGTTTCCTGACGAGCAGTACTTC. This translates into CASSYSRFPDEQYF.

This clone was detected ten times or more. This chain joins TRBV6-5 and TRBJ2-2; a possible D gene is TRBD2 (6 bases). CDR1 and CDR2 from the germline V gene are MNHEY and SVGAGI. The CDR3 totals 15 residues. The V gene lost 8 bases and the J gene lost 2 bases, with 15 bases spanning the gap. The CDR3 loop reads CASRPGVINTGELFF. The CDR3 DNA reads TGTGCCAGCCGTCCGGGAGTAATTAACACCGGGGAGCTGTTTTTT.

This sequence joins TRBV27 and TRBJ1-5, with D uncertain. The germline V gene encodes CDR1 MNHEY and CDR2 SMNVEV (reference sequence). The CDR3 is 13 residues long. Trimming left V 2 bases short and J 3 bases short, with 5 bases between. The CDR3 here is CASSLQINQPQHF. CDR3 bases: TGTGCCAGCAGTTTACAAATCAATCAGCCCCAGCATTTT.

The J gene is TRBJ2-1, the V gene TRBV7-9, with 12 bases fitting TRBD2. This CDR3 contains 19 residues. Trimming at V came to 4 bases and at J to 0 bases, leaving 10 bases not matched to a gene. Germline values: CDR1 SEHNR, CDR2 FQNEAQ (reference sequence). The CDR3 protein is CASSSQWTSGASSYNEQFF. The CDR3 bases are TGTGCCAGCAGCTCCCAATGGACTAGCGGGGCCAGCTCCTACAATGAGCAGTTCTTC.

V is TRBV6-5 and J is TRBJ2-3; D unresolved. V was clipped by 0 bases and J by 6 bases, with 16 bases between them. Germline assignment: CDR1 MNHEY and CDR2 SVGAGI. The CDR3 sequence is 16 residues long. Written as DNA, the CDR3 is TGTGCCAGCAGTTACTCAAGCGTCGCCACTTCGGATACGCAGTATTTT. Amino acids: CASSYSSVATSDTQYF.

This clone was counted a single time. J is TRBJ1-5 and V is TRBV5-1; 7 nucleotides agree with TRBD1. This CDR3 region has 15 residues. Germline CDR1 SGHRS, CDR2 YFSETQ. V lost 2 bases to trimming and J lost 6 bases; unmatched junction nucleotides: 8. The CDR3 is CASSFTGDGGQPQHF. CDR3 DNA sequence: TGCGCCAGCAGCTTCACAGGGGACGGGGGTCAGCCCCAGCATTTT.

The chain employs TRBV19 and TRBJ1-2, with 11 bases fitting TRBD1. V was pared by 10 bases and J by 4 bases, with 2 bases of the junction left unmatched. CDR3 length equals 12 residues. The V gene's germline CDR1 is LNHDA and CDR2 SQIVND (reference sequence). CDR3 nucleotide sequence: TGTGCCATCGGGACAGGGGGCTATGGCTACACCTTC. It is translated as CAIGTGGYGYTF.

This rearrangement joins TRBV6-1 to TRBJ2-5, with D maybe TRBD2 (5 bases). The CDR3 covers 13 residues. V lost 6 bases and J 0 bases, leaving 8 bases between the germline ends. The germline V gene encodes CDR1 MNHNS and CDR2 SASEGT. DNA of the CDR3: TGTGCCAGCAGGGGAGTGTACCAAGAGACCCAGTACTTC. The encoded protein is CASRGVYQETQYF.

This chain uses TRBV30 with TRBJ1-5; tentatively, D is TRBD1 (6 bases). The CDR3 is 13 residues long. V was pared by 0 bases and J by 5 bases, with 8 bases between. Germline V gene lookup returns CDR1 GTSNPN and CDR2 SVGIG (reference sequence). The DNA of the CDR3 is TGTGCCTGGAGTGTAGGGGGGGATCAGCCCCAGCATTTT. This encodes CAWSVGGDQPQHF.

This rearrangement joins TRBV30 to TRBJ1-5, with 7 bases matching TRBD1. CDR3 length equals 15 residues. Germline V CDR1 and CDR2: GTSNPN, SVGIG (reference sequence). V shed 4 bases, J shed 4 bases, and the junction held 10 bases outside the gene matches. DNA of the CDR3: TGTGCCTGGAATCCGGGACAGACATCAAATCAGCCCCAGCATTTT. Protein product: CAWNPGQTSNQPQHF.

This clone appeared a few times. CDR3 bases: TGTGCCAGCTCACCACGAGAAAATAGCAATCAGCCCCAGCATTTT. Its translation: CASSPRENSNQPQHF. The chain links TRBV18 to TRBJ1-5; no reliable D call. Trimming took 1 base from V and 0 from J, leaving 7 bases between them. CDR3 length equals 15 residues. CDR1 is KGHSH, CDR2 LQKENI, per germline.

J is TRBJ2-2 and V is TRBV6-4; weak D call: TRBD1 (6 bases). Germline values: CDR1 MRHNA, CDR2 SNTAGT. V lost 3 bases, J lost 5 bases, and 10 bases lay in between. The CDR3 is made up of 14 amino acids. CDR3 bases: TGTGCCAGCAGTGATAGACAGGAGACCGGGGAGCTGTTTTTT. Translating gives CASSDRQETGELFF.

V gene TRBV5-6 combines with J gene TRBJ2-2, with D unclear. Trimming stripped 1 base from V and 8 bases from J, with 21 bases between. Germline CDR1 reads SGHDT; CDR2 reads YYEEEE. The CDR3 loop spans 17 amino acids. CDR3 nucleotides: TGTGCCAGCAGCTTGTCGGCCAGCCTCCCAAACAGAGGGGAGCTGTTTTTT. Protein: CASSLSASLPNRGELFF.

V is TRBV5-6 and J is TRBJ2-1; TRBD2 matches 8 bases. Trimming removed 5 bases from V and 8 bases from J; junction bases left unmatched: 6. Per the germline V gene, CDR1 is SGHDT and CDR2 is YYEEEE. This CDR3 spans 13 amino acids. The CDR3 DNA follows: TGTGCCAGCAGACCCGGACTAGCCCATGAGCAGTTCTTC. It yields the protein CASRPGLAHEQFF.

CDR3 DNA: TGTGCCATTTCGGGTCGCTCCTATAATTCACCCCTCCACTTT. Translating it yields CAISGRSYNSPLHF. The chain uses TRBV6-1 and TRBJ1-6; D is unresolved. The CDR3 extends over 14 amino acids. Between the trimmed V and J ends, which lost 10 bases and 0 bases, there was a span of 10 bases. The germline V gene encodes CDR1 MNHNS and CDR2 SASEGT.

The chain carries TRBV5-1 and TRBJ1-5, with TRBD1 matching 8 bases. J was trimmed by 5 bases and V by 0 bases; bases with no gene match: 4. This CDR3 spans 15 amino acids. CDR1 is SGHRS, CDR2 YFSETQ, per germline. The CDR3 coding sequence is TGCGCCAGCAGCTTGGCGGGACAGGTTCATCAGCCCCAGCATTTT. This encodes CASSLAGQVHQPQHF.

This clone showed up just once. V gene TRBV29-1 combines with J gene TRBJ2-5; 7 positions agree with TRBD1. With V trimmed by 7 bases and J by 2 bases, 10 bases remained unmatched. The germline gives CDR1 SQVTM, CDR2 ANQGSEA. CDR3 size: 14 residues. The CDR3, as DNA: TGCAGCGCTCTACTCGGGACAGCACAAGAGACCCAGTACTTC. As protein: CSALLGTAQETQYF.

V is TRBV5-8 and J is TRBJ2-7; the match to TRBD1 covers 8 bases. The CDR3 consists of 14 residues. Trimming removed 1 base from V and 2 bases from J; junction bases left unmatched: 2. Looked up from germline, CDR1 is SGHTS and CDR2 is YDEGEE. CDR3 nucleotides: TGTGCCAGCAGCTTGCCAGGGGGCCCCTACGAGCAGTACTTC. Residues: CASSLPGGPYEQYF.

This clone was observed a few times. V and J are TRBV6-4 and TRBJ2-1; 11 bases are shared with TRBD2. Germline V gene lookup returns CDR1 MRHNA and CDR2 SNTAGT. With 0 bases clipped from V and 6 bases from J, the junction kept 1 base outside the gene matches. The CDR3 is 15 amino acids. As DNA, the CDR3 is TGTGCCAGCAGTGACTCTAGCGGGGGGGCCAATGAGCAGTTCTTC. Translation gives CASSDSSGGANEQFF.